The clone carrying this TCR beta chain was detected ten times or more. The data originate from a study of T cells after yellow fever vaccination. Germline V lookup: CDR1 LGHDT, CDR2 YNNKEL (reference sequence). Trimming shortened V by 1 base and J by 11 bases, and 6 bases separated the two germline ends. This CDR3 contains 12 residues. Generation of TCR cDNA used 5'RACE template switching (which added a universal primer site and UMIs). TCRdb re-analysed the 5' RACE reads in MiXCR, keeping a single row per CDR3 protein. Here the sample spans 100,000 to 150,000 distinct CDR3 sequences, nearly 7.5% being singletons.

V gene TRBV3-1 combines with J gene TRBJ1-6; no clear D gene. The input for sequencing was CD4+ T cells sorted from PBMCs, taken 10 days after the first yellow fever vaccination. The sequence derives from a man younger than 30 who received the YFV17D yellow fever vaccine. CDR3 bases: TGTGCCAGCAGCCAAGGATTTCCACCCCTCCACTTT. Its protein is CASSQGFPPLHF.